This is a list of T cell receptor beta chains from one sample in a study of blood T cell repertoires in COVID-19. Measured with immunoSEQ multiplex PCR; TCRdb has only the in-frame clones, and not every one. The sample carries 43,000 or so clones, less than 90% recorded once. The sample consisted of peripheral blood. The receptor set was obtained from a man aged 55 to 70 with active COVID-19. CDR3s include the opening cysteine and the closing phenylalanine or tryptophan. D genes are given only for firm matches. Some rows have no size entry. The others give once, few or many, or a class for an expanded clone.

d_call cdr3_length j_call clone_size v_call cdr3_aa cdr3_nt
TRBD2 16 TRBJ2-1 . TRBV28 CASSSAGGRGGNEQFF TGTGCCAGCAGTTCTGCGGGAGGACGGGGGGGGAATGAGCAGTTCTTC
TRBD1 15 TRBJ1-4 . TRBV28 CASSLTGSTNEKLFF TGTGCCAGCAGTTTGACAGGGTCAACTAATGAAAAACTGTTTTTT
. 14 TRBJ1-4 . TRBV28 CASTLATINEKLFF TGTGCCAGCACCTTAGCCACAATTAATGAAAAACTGTTTTTT
. 16 TRBJ1-4 . TRBV30 CAWSKKRAATNEKLFF TGTGCCTGGAGTAAGAAGAGGGCGGCAACTAATGAAAAACTGTTTTTT
TRBD2 14 TRBJ2-1 . TRBV7-2 CASRLSGGANEQFF TGTGCCAGCAGACTTAGCGGGGGGGCCAATGAGCAGTTCTTC
TRBD1 16 TRBJ1-1 . TRBV5-1 CASSSAGGRLDTEAFF TGCGCCAGCAGCTCGGCAGGGGGAAGGTTGGACACTGAAGCTTTCTTT
. 16 TRBJ1-1 . TRBV7-2 CASSLGGAGPNTEAFF TGTGCCAGCAGCTTGGGAGGGGCAGGGCCGAACACTGAAGCTTTCTTT
. 15 TRBJ2-5 . TRBV6-2/TRBV6-3 CASSNTHLGAETQYF TGTGCCAGCAGCAACACCCACCTAGGTGCGGAGACCCAGTACTTC
. 13 TRBJ2-7 once TRBV19 CASSINLAYEQYF TGTGCCAGTAGTATAAATCTCGCCTACGAGCAGTACTTC
. 13 TRBJ2-3 . TRBV10-3 CAIRVAGTDTQYF TGTGCCATCAGAGTAGCTGGCACAGATACGCAGTATTTT
. 16 TRBJ1-3 . TRBV7-2 CASSPSGRSSGNTIYF TGTGCCAGCAGCCCTAGCGGGCGAAGCTCTGGAAACACCATATATTTT
. 13 TRBJ2-2 . TRBV29-1 CSADKANTGELFF TGCAGCGCCGACAAGGCGAACACCGGGGAGCTGTTTTTT
. 16 TRBJ1-5 . TRBV28 CASSSPGGGSNQPQHF TGTGCCAGCAGTTCCCCTGGGGGGGGGAGCAATCAGCCCCAGCATTTT
TRBD1 12 TRBJ1-2 . TRBV28 CAIQGADYGYTF TGTGCCATCCAGGGGGCCGACTATGGCTACACCTTC
TRBD2 16 TRBJ2-3 . TRBV3-1/TRBV3-2 CASSRRTGGSTDTQYF TGTGCCAGCAGCCGCCGAACCGGGGGGAGCACAGATACGCAGTATTTT
TRBD2 20 TRBJ2-1 . TRBV14 CASSQDWDLAGFSSYNEQFF TGTGCCAGCAGCCAAGATTGGGATCTAGCGGGATTCAGCTCCTACAATGAGCAGTTCTTC